The 24 T cell receptor beta chains reported below all come from one sample, sequenced in a study of monozygotic twins with inflammatory bowel disease (dated by TCRdb to the late 2010s). Library creation used 5' RACE. The run used an Illumina HiSeq 2500. TCRdb reprocessed the reads and provides one entry for every CDR3 protein sequence; no DNA is given. This sample's clone table shows 110,000 to 150,000 distinct CDR3 sequences. The ten largest clones capture about 1.2% of the sample. Sequenced sample: blood. Every receptor here comes from a human donor with ulcerative colitis or Crohn's disease, or a healthy co-twin of an affected twin (not recorded which).

This chain links TRBV6-5 with TRBJ2-5. This CDR3 has 15 amino acids. The germline gives CDR1 MNHEY, CDR2 SVGAGI. The CDR3 protein is CASSSPTRLQETQYF.

The chain has TRBV20-1 and TRBJ2-1; checking the TCRdb D call of TRBD1 is not possible without DNA. The CDR3 has 14 amino acids. Germline loops: CDR1 DFQATT, CDR2 SNEGSKA (reference sequence). The CDR3 here is CSAFTGTGYNEQFF.

J is TRBJ1-1 and V is TRBV6-5; TCRdb picks TRBD1, but there is no DNA to check that call. The CDR3 sequence is 14 residues long. The germline CDR1 and CDR2 sequences are MNHEY and SVGAGI. The CDR3 loop reads CASSYSGRGTEAFF.

The V gene is TRBV18, the J gene TRBJ2-7; TCRdb lists TRBD2, though no DNA is available to test this call. This CDR3 has 16 residues. Germline V gene data show CDR1 as KGHSH and CDR2 as LQKENI. CDR3 protein: CASSRLTGTSGYEQYF.

J is TRBJ2-5 and V is TRBV5-4; TCRdb names TRBD1, which stays unverified in the absence of DNA. In germline, CDR1 is SGHNT, CDR2 YYREEE (reference sequence). CDR3 length: 13 residues. CDR3: CASSFDSLETQYF.

This rearrangement joins TRBV3-1 to TRBJ1-2. The CDR3 is 15 amino acids. CDR1 and CDR2 from the germline V gene are LGHDT and YNNKEL (reference sequence). CDR3 residues: CASSFGVGSVDGYTF.

The chain couples TRBV7-3 to TRBJ2-1. CDR1 and CDR2 from the germline V gene are SGHTA and FQGTGA. The CDR3 extends over 13 amino acids. CDR3 sequence reads: CASSVTQYNEQFF. Full variable domain (missing parts from reference TRBV7-3 and TRBJ2-1): GAGVSQTPSNKVTEKGKYVELRCDPISGHTALYWYRQSLGQGPEFLIYFQGTGAADDSGLPNDRFFAVRPEGSVSTLKIQRTERGDSAVYLCASSVTQYNEQFFGPGTRLTVL.

The rearrangement links TRBV5-1 to TRBJ2-5; TCRdb selects TRBD2, and the lack of DNA leaves this call unchecked. The CDR3 is 17 amino acids. CDR1 and CDR2 from the germline V gene are SGHRS and YFSETQ. CDR3: CASSPGLAGGPTETQYF.

The chain combines TRBV6-2 or TRBV6-3 with TRBJ2-3; TCRdb outputs TRBD1, but without DNA this stays unchecked. The germline gives CDR1 MNHEY, CDR2 SVGEGT. This CDR3 is 14 amino acids long. CDR3 in amino acids: CASSYRGQGNTQYF.

The chain uses TRBV5-4 and TRBJ2-5. From germline, CDR1 is SGHNT and CDR2 YYREEE (reference sequence). This CDR3 contains 15 residues. CDR3 amino acids: CASSFEPIKKETQYF.

This rearrangement joins TRBV12-3 or TRBV12-4 to TRBJ1-1; TCRdb selects TRBD1, and the lack of DNA leaves this call unchecked. The length of the CDR3 is 14 residues. CDR3: CASSRQSMNTEAFF.

The J gene is TRBJ1-6, the V gene TRBV27. Germline-derived CDR1 and CDR2 are MNHEY and SMNVEV (reference sequence). The CDR3 runs to 15 residues. The CDR3 loop is CASSLTSGGGSPLHF.

The chain links TRBV20-1 to TRBJ1-5; TCRdb reports TRBD1, a call that lacks DNA to check it against. Germline assignment: CDR1 DFQATT and CDR2 SNEGSKA (reference sequence). The CDR3 loop spans 17 amino acids. This CDR3 reads CSATRGLGGMSNQPQHF.

The chain recombines TRBV7-3 with TRBJ1-1; TCRdb returns TRBD1, unconfirmable since there is no DNA. There are 19 residues in the CDR3. In germline, CDR1 is SGHTA, CDR2 FQGTGA. This chain's CDR3 is CASSPQGYESPTTDTEAFF.

The chain couples TRBV11-3 to TRBJ2-1; with no DNA, the TCRdb D assignment of TRBD2 cannot be verified. Germline CDR1 SGHNT, CDR2 YENEEA. The CDR3 is 14 amino acids. The CDR3 spells CASSFGGSTDEQFF.

The J gene is TRBJ2-7, the V gene TRBV30; no DNA is available, so the TRBD2 call from TCRdb remains unchecked. In germline, CDR1 is GTSNPN, CDR2 SVGIG (reference sequence). This CDR3 is 19 amino acids long. The CDR3 is CAWRSRWRFLAEGSYEQYF.

The chain joins TRBV29-1 to TRBJ1-5. The CDR3 spans 12 residues. Germline-derived CDR1 and CDR2 are SQVTM and ANQGSEA. The CDR3 reads CSVGEGNQPQHF.

The V and J genes are TRBV20-1 and TRBJ2-1; TCRdb designates TRBD2, a call that cannot be tested without DNA. The CDR3 runs to 13 residues. Germline CDR1 and CDR2: DFQATT and SNEGSKA (reference sequence). This CDR3 reads CSAVTRASNEQFF.

This sequence joins TRBV12-3 or TRBV12-4 and TRBJ2-1; lacking DNA, the TRBD2 call made by TCRdb goes unchecked. This CDR3 is built from 15 residues. This CDR3 reads CASSLEASGSHEQFF.

The V gene is TRBV3-1, the J gene TRBJ1-4; TCRdb outputs TRBD1, but without DNA this stays unchecked. The germline gives CDR1 LGHDT, CDR2 YNNKEL (reference sequence). The CDR3 runs to 16 residues. The chain's CDR3 is CASSQDPGRLDEKLFF.

The J gene is TRBJ2-1, the V gene TRBV27; TCRdb names TRBD2, which stays unverified in the absence of DNA. This CDR3 comprises 16 residues. Germline V gene data show CDR1 as MNHEY and CDR2 as SMNVEV (reference sequence). Here the CDR3 reads CASSPLGRAVYNEQFF.

This chain connects TRBV4-3 to TRBJ2-5; TCRdb names TRBD1, which stays unverified in the absence of DNA. This CDR3 comprises 17 residues. Germline V gene sequence: CDR1 LGHNA, CDR2 YSLEER. The chain's CDR3 is CASSQAGFGSSQETQYF.

This sequence joins TRBV6-2 or TRBV6-3 and TRBJ2-2; absent DNA, TCRdb's TRBD2 call cannot be checked. The V gene's germline CDR1 is MNHEY and CDR2 SVGEGT. This CDR3 is 18 amino acids long. The CDR3: CASSLGLAGEVRTGELFF.

This rearrangement joins TRBV18 to TRBJ1-1. Per germline, CDR1 KGHSH and CDR2 LQKENI. This CDR3 is built from 16 residues. CDR3 residues: CASSPLVVGVNTEAFF.